The 16 T cell receptor beta chains listed next were all sequenced from one sample in a study of T cell responses to AZD1222 COVID-19 vaccine. Assay: immunoSEQ multiplex PCR; the TCRdb copy retains only in-frame clones and omits some. In the table there are roughly 150,000 clones, 87% of which are singletons. The starting material was peripheral blood, obtained 28 days after the second AZD1222 dose. The receptors here all came from an adult who received the AZD1222 COVID-19 vaccine.

This chain joins TRBV6-5 and TRBJ1-5; TRBD1 aligns across 10 bases. CDR1 and CDR2 from the germline V gene are MNHEY and SVGAGI. Losses at the gene ends were 9 bases for V and 5 bases for J; bases not matched to a gene: 4. The CDR3 has 13 amino acids. The CDR3 protein is CASLGTGDQPQHF. The DNA of the CDR3 is TGTGCCAGTCTGGGGACAGGGGATCAGCCCCAGCATTTT.

The chain links TRBV4-2 to TRBJ2-1; 7 nucleotides match TRBD2. Germline V CDR1 and CDR2: LGHNA, YNFKEQ. The ends lost 4 bases at V and 2 bases at J; junction bases unmatched: 8. The CDR3 has 16 amino acids. The CDR3 coding sequence is TGTGCCAGCAGCCGAGAAAGCGGGGCAACCTACAATGAGCAGTTCTTC. This gives the protein CASSRESGATYNEQFF.

V is TRBV3-1 (or the pseudogene TRBV3-2) and J is TRBJ2-1, with 13 positions matching TRBD2. After removal of 1 base from V and 9 bases from J, the junction contained 6 bases not matched to a gene. Germline CDR1 LGHDT, CDR2 YNNKEL (reference sequence). This CDR3 has 16 residues. The CDR3, as DNA: TGTGCCAGCAGCCAAGTCCGACTAGCGGGGGGATCTGAGCAGTTCTTC. The encoded protein is CASSQVRLAGGSEQFF.

The chain uses TRBV30 and TRBJ1-1; the D is unclear. This CDR3 region has 12 residues. The germline V gene encodes CDR1 GTSNPN and CDR2 SVGIG (reference sequence). Trimming cost V 0 bases and J 5 bases, with 7 bases left between them. The CDR3 spells CAWSVWDTEAFF. For the CDR3, the DNA is TGTGCCTGGAGTGTCTGGGATACTGAAGCTTTCTTT.

V is TRBV30 and J is TRBJ2-2; D is uncertain. Germline V gene data show CDR1 as GTSNPN and CDR2 as SVGIG (reference sequence). The CDR3 length is 14 residues. Trimming left V 2 bases short and J 0 bases short, with 7 bases between. The CDR3 region is CAWSSLTNTGELFF. CDR3 sequence (DNA): TGTGCCTGGAGTTCCCTCACGAACACCGGGGAGCTGTTTTTT.

The chain employs TRBV7-8 and TRBJ1-1, with D unresolved. There are 13 residues in the CDR3. Trimming removed 1 base from V and 11 bases from J, with 14 bases in between. The V gene's germline CDR1 is SGHVS and CDR2 FQNEAQ. DNA of the CDR3: TGTGCCAGCAGCTTAGTTCACACTTTAAGGGCTTTCTTT. This gives the protein CASSLVHTLRAFF.

The chain employs TRBV3-1 (or the pseudogene TRBV3-2) and TRBJ2-5; TRBD2 is a possible D gene (5 bases). Trimming removed 6 bases from V and 7 bases from J, with 15 bases in between. Germline assignment: CDR1 LGHDT and CDR2 YNNKEL (reference sequence). This CDR3 comprises 13 residues. CDR3 protein: CASSPARVGTQYF. The DNA of the CDR3 is TGTGCCAGCAGTCCCGCGAGGGTGGGGACCCAGTACTTC.

The CDR3 here is CASSYTSGNTGELFF. The CDR3, as DNA: TGTGCCAGTAGTTACACTAGCGGCAACACCGGGGAGCTGTTTTTT. The gene calls are TRBV19 and TRBJ2-2; 8 nucleotides match TRBD2. Germline-derived CDR1 and CDR2 are LNHDA and SQIVND (reference sequence). The CDR3 spans 15 residues. J lost 2 bases, V lost 5 bases, and 4 bases had no gene match.

In its sample, this clone was seen a few times. The chain employs TRBV7-2 and TRBJ2-1, with D possibly called TRBD1 or TRBD2 (5 bases each). The germline V gene encodes CDR1 SGHTA and CDR2 FQGNSA. The CDR3 consists of 15 residues. V lost 5 bases, J lost 7 bases, and 18 bases lay in between. The chain's CDR3 is CASSQLGASGNEQFF. The CDR3 DNA reads as TGTGCCAGCAGCCAACTAGGGGCCTCGGGGAATGAGCAGTTCTTC.

This clone was observed a handful of times. This chain connects TRBV14 to TRBJ1-2; D not resolved. The CDR3 runs 13 residues. V lost 7 bases and J lost 0, with 9 bases in between. Germline V lookup: CDR1 SGHDN, CDR2 FVKESK. DNA of the CDR3: TGTGCCAGCACCCCGGGGTCTAACTATGGCTACACCTTC. It specifies CASTPGSNYGYTF.

V is TRBV4-3 and J is TRBJ2-7, with a tentative D call TRBD2 (5 bases). V lost 4 bases to trimming and J lost 5 bases, with 18 bases between them. Germline V CDR1 and CDR2: LGHNA, YSLEER. This CDR3 is built from 15 residues. This CDR3 reads CASSPTRGFLDEQYF. CDR3 sequence (DNA): TGCGCCAGCAGCCCCACCCGCGGGTTTTTGGACGAGCAGTACTTC.

This clone was recorded only once. The gene calls are TRBV11-2 and TRBJ2-1; D might be TRBD2 (6 bases). Trimming removed 1 base from V and 4 bases from J, with 8 bases in between. The CDR3 is 14 amino acids. Germline assignment: CDR1 SGHAT and CDR2 FQNNGV. In DNA, the CDR3 is TGTGCCAGCAGCTTAGTGGGGGGATACAATGAGCAGTTCTTC. As protein: CASSLVGGYNEQFF.

This rearrangement joins TRBV19 to TRBJ1-1; weak D call: TRBD1 (5 bases). CDR1 and CDR2 (germline): LNHDA, SQIVND (reference sequence). This CDR3 comprises 13 residues. V lost 6 bases, J lost 1 base, and 9 bases lay in between. The CDR3 region is CASSPGTNTEAFF. The CDR3 nucleotides are TGTGCCAGTAGCCCGGGGACGAACACTGAAGCTTTCTTT.

This clone has only one observation. This sequence joins TRBV2 and TRBJ1-4; D ambiguous. V dropped 8 bases and J dropped 7 bases, with 17 bases sitting between them. Germline CDR1 reads SNHLY; CDR2 reads FYNNEI. The CDR3 is made up of 14 amino acids. The CDR3 loop reads CASSGLDISEKLFF. The CDR3 DNA reads as TGTGCCAGCTCAGGACTGGATATCAGTGAAAAACTGTTTTTT.

A word on this clone: One end of the junction is discordant with germline, which a read error may explain. The chain carries TRBV7-6 and TRBJ2-7; 9 bases are shared with TRBD2. The CDR3 covers 18 residues. Per germline, CDR1 SGHVS and CDR2 FNYEAQ. Here the CDR3 DNA reads TGTGCCAGCAGCTCCACGGTGCGTCAGCGGGGGGCCTCCCACGAGCAGTACTTC. Translated, it gives CASSSTVRQRGASHEQYF. Full variable domain (remainder filled in from reference TRBV7-6 and TRBJ2-7): GAGVSQSPRYKVTKRGQDVALRCDPISGHVSLYWYRQALGQGPEFLTYFNYEAQQDKSGLPNDRFSAERPEGSISTLTIQRTEQRDSAMYRCASSSTVRQRGASHEQYFGPGTRLTVT.

The gene calls are TRBV9 and TRBJ2-2, with 7 nucleotides matching TRBD1. Germline V gene sequence: CDR1 SGDLS, CDR2 YYNGEE. Trimming cost V 1 base and J 7 bases; bases outside gene matches: 1. The CDR3 has 13 residues. CDR3 loop: CASSVQGDGELFF. The DNA for the CDR3 is TGTGCCAGCAGCGTACAGGGGGACGGGGAGCTGTTTTTT.